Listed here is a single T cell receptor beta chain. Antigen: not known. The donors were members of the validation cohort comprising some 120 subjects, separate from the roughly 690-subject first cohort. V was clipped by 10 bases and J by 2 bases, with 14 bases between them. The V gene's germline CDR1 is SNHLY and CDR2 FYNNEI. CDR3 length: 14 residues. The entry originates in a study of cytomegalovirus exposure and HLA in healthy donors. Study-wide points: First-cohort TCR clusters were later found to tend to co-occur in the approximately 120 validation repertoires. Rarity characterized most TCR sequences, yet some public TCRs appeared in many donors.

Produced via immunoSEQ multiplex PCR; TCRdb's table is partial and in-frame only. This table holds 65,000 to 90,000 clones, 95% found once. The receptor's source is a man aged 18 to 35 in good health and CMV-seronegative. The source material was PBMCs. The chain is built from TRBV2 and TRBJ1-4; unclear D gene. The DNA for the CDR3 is TGTGCCACGATGGAGTTCTTGACTAATGAAAAACTGTTTTTT. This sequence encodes CATMEFLTNEKLFF.